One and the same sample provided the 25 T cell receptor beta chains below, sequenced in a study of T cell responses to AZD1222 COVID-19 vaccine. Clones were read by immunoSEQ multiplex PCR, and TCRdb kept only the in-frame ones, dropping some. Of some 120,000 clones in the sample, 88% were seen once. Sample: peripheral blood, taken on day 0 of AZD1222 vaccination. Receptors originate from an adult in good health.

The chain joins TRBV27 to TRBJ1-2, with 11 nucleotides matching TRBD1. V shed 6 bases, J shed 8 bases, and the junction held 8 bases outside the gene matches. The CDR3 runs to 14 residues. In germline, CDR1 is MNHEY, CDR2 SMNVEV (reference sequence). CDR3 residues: CASSQGTGGKGYTF. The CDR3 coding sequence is TGTGCCAGCAGCCAAGGGACAGGGGGTAAGGGCTACACCTTC.

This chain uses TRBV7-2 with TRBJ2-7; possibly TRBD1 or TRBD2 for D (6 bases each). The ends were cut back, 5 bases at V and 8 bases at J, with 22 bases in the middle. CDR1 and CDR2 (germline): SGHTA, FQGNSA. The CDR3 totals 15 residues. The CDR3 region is CASSGGTQGLLKQYF. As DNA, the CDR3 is TGTGCCAGCAGCGGCGGGACTCAGGGGCTTCTCAAGCAGTACTTC.

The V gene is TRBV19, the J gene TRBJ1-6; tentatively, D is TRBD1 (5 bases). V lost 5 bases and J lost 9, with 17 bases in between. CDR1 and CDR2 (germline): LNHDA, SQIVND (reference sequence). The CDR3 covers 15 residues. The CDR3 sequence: CASSQKPRESSPLHF. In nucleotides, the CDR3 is TGTGCCAGTAGTCAGAAGCCCAGGGAGAGTTCACCCCTCCACTTT.

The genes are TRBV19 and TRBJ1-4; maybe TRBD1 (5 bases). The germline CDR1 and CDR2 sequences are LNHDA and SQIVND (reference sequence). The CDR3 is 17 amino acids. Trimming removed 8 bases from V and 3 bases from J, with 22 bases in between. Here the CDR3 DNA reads TGTGCCAGTTCACCCGACAGCCCCCAACGTTCTAATGAAAAACTGTTTTTT. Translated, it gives CASSPDSPQRSNEKLFF.

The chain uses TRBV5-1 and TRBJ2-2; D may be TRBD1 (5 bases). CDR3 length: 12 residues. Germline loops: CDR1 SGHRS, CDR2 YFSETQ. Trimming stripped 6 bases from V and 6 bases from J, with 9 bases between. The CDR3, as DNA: TGCGCCAGCACAGCAGGGCCCGGGGAGCTGTTTTTT. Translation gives CASTAGPGELFF.

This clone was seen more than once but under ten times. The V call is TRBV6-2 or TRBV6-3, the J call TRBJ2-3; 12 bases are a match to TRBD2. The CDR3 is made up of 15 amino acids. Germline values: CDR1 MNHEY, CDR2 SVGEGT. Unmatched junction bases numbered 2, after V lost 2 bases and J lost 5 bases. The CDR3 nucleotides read TGTGCCAGCAGTTACCTAGCGGGGGGGCAAGATACGCAGTATTTT. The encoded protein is CASSYLAGGQDTQYF.

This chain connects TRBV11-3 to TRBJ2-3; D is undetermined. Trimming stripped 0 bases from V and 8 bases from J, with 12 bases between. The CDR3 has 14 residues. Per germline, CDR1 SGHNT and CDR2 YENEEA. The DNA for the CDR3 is TGTGCCAGCAGCTTAGATCCCCCGTTGGGTACGCAGTATTTT. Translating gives CASSLDPPLGTQYF.

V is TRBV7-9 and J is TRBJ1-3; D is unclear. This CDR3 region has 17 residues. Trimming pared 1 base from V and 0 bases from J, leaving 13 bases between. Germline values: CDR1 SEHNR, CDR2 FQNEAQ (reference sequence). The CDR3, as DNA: TGTGCCAGCAGCTTAGGAGGAGCGTCCTTCTCTGGAAACACCATATATTTT. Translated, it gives CASSLGGASFSGNTIYF.

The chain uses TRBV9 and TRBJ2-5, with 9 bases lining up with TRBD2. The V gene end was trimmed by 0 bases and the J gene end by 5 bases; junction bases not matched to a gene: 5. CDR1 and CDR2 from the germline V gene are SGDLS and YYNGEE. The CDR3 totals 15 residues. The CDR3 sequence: CASSVGNSGSETQYF. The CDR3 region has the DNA TGTGCCAGCAGCGTAGGAAATAGCGGGAGTGAGACCCAGTACTTC. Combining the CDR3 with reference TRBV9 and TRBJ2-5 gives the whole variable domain DSGVTQTPKHLITATGQRVTLRCSPRSGDLSVYWYQQSLDQGLQFLIQYYNGEERAKGNILERFSAQQFPDLHSELNLSSLELGDSALYFCASSVGNSGSETQYFGPGTRLLVL.

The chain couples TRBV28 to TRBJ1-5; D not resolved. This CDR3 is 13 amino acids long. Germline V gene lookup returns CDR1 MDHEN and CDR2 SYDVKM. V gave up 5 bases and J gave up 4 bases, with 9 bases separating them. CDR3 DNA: TGTGCCAGCAGTCCCTCGGCGAATCAGCCCCAGCATTTT. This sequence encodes CASSPSANQPQHF.

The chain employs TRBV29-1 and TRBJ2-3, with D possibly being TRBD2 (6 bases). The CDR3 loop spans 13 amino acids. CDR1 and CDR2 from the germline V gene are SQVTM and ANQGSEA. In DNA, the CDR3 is TGCACCTTGGCGGAGGGAGACCCAGATACGCAGTATTTT. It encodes CTLAEGDPDTQYF.

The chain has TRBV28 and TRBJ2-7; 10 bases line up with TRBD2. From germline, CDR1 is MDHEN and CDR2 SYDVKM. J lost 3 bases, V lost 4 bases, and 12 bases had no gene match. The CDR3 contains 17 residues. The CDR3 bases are TGTGCCAGCAGTTCCCAAATTAGCGGGAGGACCCACTACGAGCAGTACTTC. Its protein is CASSSQISGRTHYEQYF.

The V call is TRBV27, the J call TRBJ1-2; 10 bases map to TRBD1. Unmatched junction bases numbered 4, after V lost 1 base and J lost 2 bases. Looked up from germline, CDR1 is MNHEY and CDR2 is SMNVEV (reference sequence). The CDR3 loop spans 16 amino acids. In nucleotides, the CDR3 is TGTGCCAGCAGTTTATTTTCGGGACAGGGGAACTATGGCTACACCTTC. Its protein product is CASSLFSGQGNYGYTF.

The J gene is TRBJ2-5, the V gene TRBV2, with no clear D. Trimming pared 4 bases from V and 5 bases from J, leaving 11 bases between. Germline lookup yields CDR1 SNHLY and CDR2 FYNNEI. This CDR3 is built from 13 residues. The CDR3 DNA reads TGTGCCAGCAGTGTGTCGTTACTGGAGACCCAGTACTTC. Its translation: CASSVSLLETQYF.

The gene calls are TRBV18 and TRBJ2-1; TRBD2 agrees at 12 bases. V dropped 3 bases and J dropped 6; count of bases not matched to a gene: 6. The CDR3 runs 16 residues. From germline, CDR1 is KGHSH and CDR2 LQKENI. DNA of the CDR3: TGTGCCAGCTCACCGGGACTAGCGGGTGCTGTCAATGAGCAGTTCTTC. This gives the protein CASSPGLAGAVNEQFF.

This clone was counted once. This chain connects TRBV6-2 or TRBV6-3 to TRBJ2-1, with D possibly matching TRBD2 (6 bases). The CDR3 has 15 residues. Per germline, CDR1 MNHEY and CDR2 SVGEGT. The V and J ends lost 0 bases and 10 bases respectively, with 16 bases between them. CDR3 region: CASSYSSLGRGEQFF. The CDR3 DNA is TGTGCCAGCAGTTACTCGAGTCTCGGGAGAGGGGAGCAGTTCTTC.

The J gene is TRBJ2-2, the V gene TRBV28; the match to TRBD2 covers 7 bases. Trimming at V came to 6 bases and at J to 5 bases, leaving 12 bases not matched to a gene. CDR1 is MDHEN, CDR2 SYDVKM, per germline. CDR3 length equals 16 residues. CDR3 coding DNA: TGTGCCAGCAGAAAAGGGGACGGGACTAAGACCGGGGAGCTGTTTTTT. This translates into CASRKGDGTKTGELFF.

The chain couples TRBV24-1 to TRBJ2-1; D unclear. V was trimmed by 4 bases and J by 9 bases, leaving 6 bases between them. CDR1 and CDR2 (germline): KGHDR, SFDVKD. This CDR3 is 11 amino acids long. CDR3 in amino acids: CATSEELEQFF. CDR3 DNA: TGTGCCACCAGTGAAGAACTTGAGCAGTTCTTC.

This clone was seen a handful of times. CDR3 residues: CASSSQPGGLGTEAFF. CDR3 in DNA: TGTGCCAGCAGCTCTCAACCAGGGGGCCTCGGCACTGAAGCTTTCTTT. The rearrangement links TRBV7-2 to TRBJ1-1, with 8 positions matching TRBD1. Germline lookup yields CDR1 SGHTA and CDR2 FQGNSA. The junction had 11 bases not matched to a gene; V was cut back by 4 bases and J by 4 bases. CDR3 length: 16 amino acids.

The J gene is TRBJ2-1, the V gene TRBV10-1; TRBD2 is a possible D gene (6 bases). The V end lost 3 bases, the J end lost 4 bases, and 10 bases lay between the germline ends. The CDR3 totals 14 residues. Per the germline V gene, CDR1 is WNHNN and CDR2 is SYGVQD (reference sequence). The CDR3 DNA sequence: TGCGCCAGCAGTGATGGAGCGGGTTACAATGAGCAGTTCTTC. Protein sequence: CASSDGAGYNEQFF.

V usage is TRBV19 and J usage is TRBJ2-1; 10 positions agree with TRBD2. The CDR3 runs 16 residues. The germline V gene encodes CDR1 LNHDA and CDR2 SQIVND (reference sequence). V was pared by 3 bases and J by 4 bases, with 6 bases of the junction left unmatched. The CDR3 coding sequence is TGTGCCAGTAGTATTGGTCTAGCGGGAGTTTACAATGAGCAGTTCTTC. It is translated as CASSIGLAGVYNEQFF.

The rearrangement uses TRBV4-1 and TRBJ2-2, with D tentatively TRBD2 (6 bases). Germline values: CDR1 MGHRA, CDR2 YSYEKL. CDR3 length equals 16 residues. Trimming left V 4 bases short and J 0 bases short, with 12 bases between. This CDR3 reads CASSLFGGTNTGELFF. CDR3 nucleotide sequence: TGCGCCAGCAGCCTTTTTGGCGGGACGAACACCGGGGAGCTGTTTTTT.

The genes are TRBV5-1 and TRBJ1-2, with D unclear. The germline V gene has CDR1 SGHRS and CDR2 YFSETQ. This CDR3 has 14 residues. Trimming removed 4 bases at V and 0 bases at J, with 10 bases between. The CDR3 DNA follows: TGCGCCAGCAGCGTCGACTCGCCTAACTATGGCTACACCTTC. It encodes CASSVDSPNYGYTF.

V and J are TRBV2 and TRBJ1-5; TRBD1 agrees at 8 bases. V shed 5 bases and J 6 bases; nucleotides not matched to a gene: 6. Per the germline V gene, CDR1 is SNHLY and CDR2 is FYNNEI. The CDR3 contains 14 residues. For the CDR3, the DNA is TGTGCCAGCAGTCCCGACAGGGGAGCTCAGCCCCAGCATTTT. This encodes CASSPDRGAQPQHF. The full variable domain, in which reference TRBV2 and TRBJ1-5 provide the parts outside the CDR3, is EPEVTQTPSHQVTQMGQEVILRCVPISNHLYFYWYRQILGQKVEFLVSFYNNEISEKSEIFDDQFSVERPDGSNFTLKIRSTKLEDSAMYFCASSPDRGAQPQHFGDGTRLSIL.

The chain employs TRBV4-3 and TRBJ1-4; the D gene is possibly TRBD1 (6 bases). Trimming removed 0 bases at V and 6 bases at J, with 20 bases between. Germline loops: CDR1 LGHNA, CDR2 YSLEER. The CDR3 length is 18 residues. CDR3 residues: CASSQEVAGAGWYEKLFF. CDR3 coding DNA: TGCGCCAGCAGCCAAGAGGTGGCGGGGGCCGGCTGGTATGAAAAACTGTTTTTT.